This T cell receptor (beta chain) was retrieved from a study of neurological immune-mediated disorders. TCRdb recomputed calls from the 5' RACE reads with MiXCR, one row per CDR3 protein. The sample holds over 65,000 distinct CDR3 sequences, 2.5% to 3% seen once. The table lists this clonotype with many counts. The CDR3 totals 16 residues. Germline V gives CDR1 SGHTA, CDR2 FQGNSA. V was clipped by 4 bases and J by 3 bases; unmatched bases: 5. The chain employs TRBV7-2 and TRBJ2-7, with TRBD2 matching over 14 bases. Sequenced: PBMCs. This clonotype was sampled from a woman aged 30 to 39 with multiple sclerosis. CDR3: CASSSGTSGSGYEQYF. The CDR3 nucleotides are TGTGCCAGCAGCTCCGGGACTAGCGGGAGTGGCTACGAGCAGTACTTC.